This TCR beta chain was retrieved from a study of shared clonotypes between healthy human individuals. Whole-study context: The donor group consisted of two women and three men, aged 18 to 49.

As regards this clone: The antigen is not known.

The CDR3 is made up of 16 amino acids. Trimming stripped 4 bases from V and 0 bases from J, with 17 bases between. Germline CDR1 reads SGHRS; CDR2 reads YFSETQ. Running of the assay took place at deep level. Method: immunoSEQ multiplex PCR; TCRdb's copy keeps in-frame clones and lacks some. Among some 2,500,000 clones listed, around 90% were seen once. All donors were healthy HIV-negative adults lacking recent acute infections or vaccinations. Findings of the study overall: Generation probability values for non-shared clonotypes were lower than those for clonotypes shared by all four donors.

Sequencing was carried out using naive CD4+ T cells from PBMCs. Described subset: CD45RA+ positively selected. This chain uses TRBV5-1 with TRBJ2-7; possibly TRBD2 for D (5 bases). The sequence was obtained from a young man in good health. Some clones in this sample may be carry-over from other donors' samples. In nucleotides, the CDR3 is TGCGCCAGCAGCCCGGCCGCCCGGGGTTACTCCTACGAGCAGTACTTC. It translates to CASSPAARGYSYEQYF.